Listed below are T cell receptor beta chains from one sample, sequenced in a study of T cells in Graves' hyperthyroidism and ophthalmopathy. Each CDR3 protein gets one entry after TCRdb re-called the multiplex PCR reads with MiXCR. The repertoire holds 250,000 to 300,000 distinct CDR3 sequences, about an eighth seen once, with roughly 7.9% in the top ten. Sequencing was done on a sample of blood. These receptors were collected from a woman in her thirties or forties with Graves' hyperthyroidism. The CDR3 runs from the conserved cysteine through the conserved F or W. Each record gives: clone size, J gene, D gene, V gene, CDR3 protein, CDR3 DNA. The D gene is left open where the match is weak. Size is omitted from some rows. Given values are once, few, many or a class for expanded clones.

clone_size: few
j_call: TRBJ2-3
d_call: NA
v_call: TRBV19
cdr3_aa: CASSFLGLDTQYF
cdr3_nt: TGTGCCAGTAGCTTTCTGGGTCTCGATACGCAGTATTTT

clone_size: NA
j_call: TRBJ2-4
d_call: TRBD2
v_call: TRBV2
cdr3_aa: CASRKDLAGGVNIQYF
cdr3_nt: TGTGCCAGCAGAAAAGACCTAGCGGGAGGAGTAAACATTCAGTACTTC

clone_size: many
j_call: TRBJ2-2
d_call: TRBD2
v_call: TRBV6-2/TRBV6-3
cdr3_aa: CASRSGRASIGELFF
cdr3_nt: TGTGCCAGCAGGTCCGGGAGGGCGTCGATCGGGGAGCTGTTTTTT

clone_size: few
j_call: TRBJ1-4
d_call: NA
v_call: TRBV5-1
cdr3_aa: CASSFGVNNEKLFF
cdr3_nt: TGCGCCAGCAGCTTCGGGGTGAATAATGAAAAACTGTTTTTT

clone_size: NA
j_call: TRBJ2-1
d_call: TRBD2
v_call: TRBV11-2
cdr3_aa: CASSLGKSGKDYNEQFF
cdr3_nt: TGTGCCAGCAGTTTAGGAAAGAGCGGGAAAGATTACAATGAGCAGTTCTTC

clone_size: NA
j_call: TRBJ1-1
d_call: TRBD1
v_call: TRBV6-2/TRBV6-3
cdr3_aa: CASSLAPGQGMNTEAFF
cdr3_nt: TGTGCCAGCAGTCTTGCGCCGGGACAGGGTATGAACACTGAAGCTTTCTTT

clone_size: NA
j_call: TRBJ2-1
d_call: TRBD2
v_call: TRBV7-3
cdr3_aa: CASSPWGGEEQFF
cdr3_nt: TGTGCCAGCAGCCCCTGGGGGGGAGAAGAGCAGTTCTTC

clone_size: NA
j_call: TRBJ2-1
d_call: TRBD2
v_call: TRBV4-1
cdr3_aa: CASSQEELAVFSYNEQFF
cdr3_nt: TGCGCCAGCAGCCAAGAAGAACTAGCGGTTTTCTCCTACAATGAGCAGTTCTTC

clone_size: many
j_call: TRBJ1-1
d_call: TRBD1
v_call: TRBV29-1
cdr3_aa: CSVEDRDRTEAFF
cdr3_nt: TGCAGCGTTGAAGATCGGGACAGGACTGAAGCTTTCTTT

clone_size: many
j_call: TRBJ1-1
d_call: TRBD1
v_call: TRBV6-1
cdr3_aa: CASTLSGTGATEAFF
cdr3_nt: TGTGCCAGCACCCTAAGTGGGACAGGGGCCACTGAAGCTTTCTTT

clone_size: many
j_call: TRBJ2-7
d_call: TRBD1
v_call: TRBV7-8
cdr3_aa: CASSLGQGDEQYF
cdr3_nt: TGTGCCAGCAGCTTAGGACAGGGAGACGAGCAGTACTTC

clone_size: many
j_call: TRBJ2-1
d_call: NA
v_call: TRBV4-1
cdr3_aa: CASNQGRGRDYNEQFF
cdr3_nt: TGCGCCAGCAACCAGGGGAGAGGGAGAGACTACAATGAGCAGTTCTTC

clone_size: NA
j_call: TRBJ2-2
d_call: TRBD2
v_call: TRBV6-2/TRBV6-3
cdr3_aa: CASSYQLAGGPWDTGELFF
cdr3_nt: TGTGCCAGCAGTTATCAACTAGCGGGAGGGCCATGGGACACCGGGGAGCTGTTTTTT

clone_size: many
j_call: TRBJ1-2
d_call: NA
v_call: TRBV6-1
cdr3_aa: CASHRDLLAYGYTF
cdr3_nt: TGTGCCAGCCATAGGGACCTTCTGGCCTATGGCTACACCTTC

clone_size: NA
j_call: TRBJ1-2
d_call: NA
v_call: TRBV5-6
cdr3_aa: CASSLGMADYGYTF
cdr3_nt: TGTGCCAGCAGCCTTGGAATGGCGGACTATGGCTACACCTTC

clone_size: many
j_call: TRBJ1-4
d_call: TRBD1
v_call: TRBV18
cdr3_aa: CASSAGQGGEKLFF
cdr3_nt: TGTGCCAGCTCAGCGGGACAGGGCGGTGAAAAACTGTTTTTT

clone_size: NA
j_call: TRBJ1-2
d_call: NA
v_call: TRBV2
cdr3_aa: CASSGPGRHGYTF
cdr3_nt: TGTGCCAGCAGTGGTCCGGGGCGCCATGGCTACACCTTC

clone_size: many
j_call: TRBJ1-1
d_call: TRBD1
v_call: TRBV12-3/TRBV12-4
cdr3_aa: CASSLGQKMNTEAFF
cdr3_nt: TGTGCCAGCAGTCTGGGACAGAAAATGAACACTGAAGCTTTCTTT

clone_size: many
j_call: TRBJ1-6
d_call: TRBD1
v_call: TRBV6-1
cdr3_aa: CASSEEGQGNNSPLHF
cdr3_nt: TGTGCCAGCAGTGAAGAGGGACAGGGGAACAATTCACCCCTCCACTTT

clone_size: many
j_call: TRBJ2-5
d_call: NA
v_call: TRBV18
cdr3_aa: CASSPTGVGETQYF
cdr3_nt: TGTGCCAGCTCACCGACAGGAGTCGGAGAGACCCAGTACTTC

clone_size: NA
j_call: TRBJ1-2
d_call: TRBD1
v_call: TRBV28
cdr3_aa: CASADRGLWGYTF
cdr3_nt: TGTGCCAGCGCGGACAGGGGGCTGTGGGGCTACACCTTC

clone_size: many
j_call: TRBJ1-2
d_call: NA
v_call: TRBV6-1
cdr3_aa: CASSEWANYGYTF
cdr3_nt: TGTGCCAGCAGTGAATGGGCTAACTATGGCTACACCTTC

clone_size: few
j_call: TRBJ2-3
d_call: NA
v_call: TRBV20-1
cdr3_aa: CSARSLGQYF
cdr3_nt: TGCAGTGCTAGAAGCTTAGGGCAGTATTTT

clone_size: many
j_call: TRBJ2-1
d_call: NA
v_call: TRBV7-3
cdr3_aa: CASSLTDGSSYNEQFF
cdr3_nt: TGTGCCAGCAGCTTAACGGACGGGAGCTCCTACAATGAGCAGTTCTTC

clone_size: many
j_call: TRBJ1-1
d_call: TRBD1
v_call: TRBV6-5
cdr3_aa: CASSYSNRGDTEAFF
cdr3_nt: TGTGCCAGCAGTTACTCAAACAGGGGAGACACTGAAGCTTTCTTT

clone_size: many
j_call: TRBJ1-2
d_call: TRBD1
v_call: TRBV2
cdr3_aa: CASSGTGGYGYTF
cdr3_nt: TGTGCCAGCAGCGGGACAGGGGGTTATGGCTACACCTTC

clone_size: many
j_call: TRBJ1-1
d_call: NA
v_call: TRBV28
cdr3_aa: CASSLDWQMLEAFF
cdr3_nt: TGTGCCAGCAGTTTAGATTGGCAGATGCTTGAAGCTTTCTTT

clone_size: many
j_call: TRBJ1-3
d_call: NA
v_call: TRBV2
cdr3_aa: CASSDGSSGNTIYF
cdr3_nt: TGTGCCAGCAGCGACGGCAGCTCTGGAAACACCATATATTTT

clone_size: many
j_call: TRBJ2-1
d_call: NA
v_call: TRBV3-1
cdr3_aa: CASSQGVDNEQFF
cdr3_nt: TGTGCCAGCAGCCAAGGTGTAGACAATGAGCAGTTCTTC

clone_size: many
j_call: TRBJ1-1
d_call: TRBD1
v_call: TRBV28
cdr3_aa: CASSSGTGGLTAFF
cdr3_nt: TGTGCCAGCAGTTCCGGGACAGGGGGCTTGACGGCTTTCTTT

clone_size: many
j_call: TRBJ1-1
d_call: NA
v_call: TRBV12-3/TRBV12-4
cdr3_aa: CASSLSYNTEAFF
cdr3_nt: TGTGCCAGCAGTTTAAGTTATAACACTGAAGCTTTCTTT

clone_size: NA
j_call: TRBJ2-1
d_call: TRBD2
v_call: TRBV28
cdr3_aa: CASRGLAGLQFF
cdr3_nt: TGTGCCAGCAGAGGACTAGCGGGGCTACAGTTCTTC

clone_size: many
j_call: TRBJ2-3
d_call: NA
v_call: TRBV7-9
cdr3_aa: CASSPTAGPLDTQYF
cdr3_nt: TGTGCCAGCAGCCCAACAGCGGGCCCCTTGGATACGCAGTATTTT

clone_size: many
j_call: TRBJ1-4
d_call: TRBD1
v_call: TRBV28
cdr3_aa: CASSSPGDREFGKLFF
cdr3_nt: TGTGCCAGCAGTTCCCCGGGAGACAGGGAGTTTGGAAAACTGTTTTTT

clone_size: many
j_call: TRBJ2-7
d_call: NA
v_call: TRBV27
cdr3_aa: CASSNQGRTTIYEQYF
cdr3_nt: TGTGCCAGCAGTAATCAGGGACGGACCACCATCTACGAGCAGTACTTC

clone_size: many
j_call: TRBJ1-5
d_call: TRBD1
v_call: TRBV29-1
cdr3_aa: CSVLTTGAGNQPQHF
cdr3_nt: TGCAGCGTATTAACAACAGGGGCCGGCAATCAGCCCCAGCATTTT

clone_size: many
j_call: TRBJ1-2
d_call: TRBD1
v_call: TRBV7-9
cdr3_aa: CASSLGGTAGGYTF
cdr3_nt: TGTGCCAGCAGCTTAGGAGGGACAGCGGGCGGCTACACCTTC

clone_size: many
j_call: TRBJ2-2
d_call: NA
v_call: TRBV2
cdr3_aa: CASKDGKNTGELFF
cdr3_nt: TGTGCCAGCAAGGACGGGAAGAACACCGGGGAGCTGTTTTTT

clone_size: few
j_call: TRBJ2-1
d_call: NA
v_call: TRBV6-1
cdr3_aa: CASSPYSGSYNEQFF
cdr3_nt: TGTGCCAGCAGTCCCTATAGCGGTTCCTACAATGAGCAGTTCTTC

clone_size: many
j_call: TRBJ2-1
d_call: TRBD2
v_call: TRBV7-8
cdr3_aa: CASSRSRLAVKGEQFF
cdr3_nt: TGTGCCAGCAGCCGTAGTAGACTAGCGGTAAAGGGGGAGCAGTTCTTC